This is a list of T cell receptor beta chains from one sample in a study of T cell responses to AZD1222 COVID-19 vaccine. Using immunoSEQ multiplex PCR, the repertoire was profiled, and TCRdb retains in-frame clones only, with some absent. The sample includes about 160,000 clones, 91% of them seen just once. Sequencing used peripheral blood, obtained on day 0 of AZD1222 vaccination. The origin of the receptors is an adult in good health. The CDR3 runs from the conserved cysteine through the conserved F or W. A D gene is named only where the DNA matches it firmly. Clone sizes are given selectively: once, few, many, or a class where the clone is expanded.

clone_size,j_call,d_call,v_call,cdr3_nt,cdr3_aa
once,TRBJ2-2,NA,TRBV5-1,TGCGCCAGCAGCTTGGCTCTTACCGGGGATCGGCTGTTTTTT,CASSLALTGDRLFF
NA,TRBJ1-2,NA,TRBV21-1,TGTGCCAGCAGCAAAGAAGGGACAAGAGTAGCTTTAGGAGGCTACACCTTC,CASSKEGTRVALGGYTF
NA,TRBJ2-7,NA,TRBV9,TGTGCCAGCAGCGTTGGAGGAAGTGCGTTATACGAGCAGTACTTC,CASSVGGSALYEQYF
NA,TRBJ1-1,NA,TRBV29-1,TGCAGCGTTCGAAGTGGGGACACTGAAGCTTTCTTT,CSVRSGDTEAFF
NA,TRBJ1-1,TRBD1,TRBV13,TGTGCCAGCAGCTCGGGACAGGGGGACACTGAAGCTTTCTTT,CASSSGQGDTEAFF
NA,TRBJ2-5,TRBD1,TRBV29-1,TGCAGCGTTCCCGGGACAGGGGACCCGGAGACCCAGTACTTC,CSVPGTGDPETQYF
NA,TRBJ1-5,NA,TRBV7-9,TGTGCCAGCAGCTTGGGGGGGAGTCGCCAGCCCCAGCATTTT,CASSLGGSRQPQHF
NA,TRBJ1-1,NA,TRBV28,TGTGCCAGCAGTACCGGGATAAACCCTGAAGCTTTCTTT,CASSTGINPEAFF
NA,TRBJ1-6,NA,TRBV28,TGTGCCAGCAGTTTACAAGGGGGTCTTGGCTCACCCCTCCACTTT,CASSLQGGLGSPLHF
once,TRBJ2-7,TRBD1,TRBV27,TGTGCCAGCAGTTTATCGACAGGGGAAGGCTACGAGCAGTACTTC,CASSLSTGEGYEQYF
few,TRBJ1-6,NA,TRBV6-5,TGTGCCAGCAGTTACACAACTCCCGAGGATTCACCCCTCCACTTT,CASSYTTPEDSPLHF
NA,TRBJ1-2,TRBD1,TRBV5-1,TGCGCCAGCAGCTCCCCGGGACAGGGTAACTATGGCTACACCTTC,CASSSPGQGNYGYTF
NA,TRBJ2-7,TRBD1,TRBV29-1,TGCAGCGTTGGTGGGGACAGAGACACTAGCTCCTACGAGCAGTACTTC,CSVGGDRDTSSYEQYF
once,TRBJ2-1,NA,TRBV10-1,TGCGCCAGCAGTGAGGGGATAGTCAATGAGCAGTTCTTC,CASSEGIVNEQFF
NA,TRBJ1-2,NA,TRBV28,TGTGCCAGCACCGGAACGGCTAACTATGGCTACACCTTC,CASTGTANYGYTF
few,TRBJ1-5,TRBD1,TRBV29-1,TGCAGCGTGGAAACAGGGGTCAATCAGCCCCAGCATTTT,CSVETGVNQPQHF
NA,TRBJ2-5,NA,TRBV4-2,TGTGCCAGCAGCCAAGAGGCAGGTTTTCAAGAGACCCAGTACTTC,CASSQEAGFQETQYF
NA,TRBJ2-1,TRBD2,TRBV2,TGTGCCAGCACCCCCAGCGGGGGGGTCTTGAATGAGCAGTTCTTC,CASTPSGGVLNEQFF
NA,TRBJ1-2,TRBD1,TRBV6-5,TGTGCCAGCAGCCGGACAGGGGAGAATCTCTATGGCTACACCTTC,CASSRTGENLYGYTF
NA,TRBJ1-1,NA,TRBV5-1,TGCGCCAGCAGCTTGGCGGGGGGGATGGTGACTGAAGCTTTCTTT,CASSLAGGMVTEAFF